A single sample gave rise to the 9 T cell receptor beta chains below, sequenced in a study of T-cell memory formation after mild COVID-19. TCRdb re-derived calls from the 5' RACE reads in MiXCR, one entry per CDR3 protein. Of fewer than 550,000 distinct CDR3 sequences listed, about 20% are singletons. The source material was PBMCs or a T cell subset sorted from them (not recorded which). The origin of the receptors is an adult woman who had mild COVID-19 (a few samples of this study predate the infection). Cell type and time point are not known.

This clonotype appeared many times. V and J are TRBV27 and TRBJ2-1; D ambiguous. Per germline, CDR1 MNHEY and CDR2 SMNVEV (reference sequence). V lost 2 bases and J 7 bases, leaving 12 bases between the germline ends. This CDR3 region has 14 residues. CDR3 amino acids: CASSLTPLGNEQFF. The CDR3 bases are TGTGCCAGCAGTTTAACGCCCCTAGGAAATGAGCAGTTCTTC.

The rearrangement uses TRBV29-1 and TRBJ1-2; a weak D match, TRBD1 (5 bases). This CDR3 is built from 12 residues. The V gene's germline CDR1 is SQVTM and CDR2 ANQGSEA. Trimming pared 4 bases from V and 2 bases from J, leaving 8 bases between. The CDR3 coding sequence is TGCAGCGTTGGAGGGGCCAACTATGGCTACACCTTC. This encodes CSVGGANYGYTF. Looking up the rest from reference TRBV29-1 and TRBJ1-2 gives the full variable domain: SAVISQKPSRDICQRGTSLTIQCQVDSQVTMMFWYRQQPGQSLTLIATANQGSEATYESGFVIDKFPISRPNLTFSTLTVSNMSPEDSSIYLCSVGGANYGYTFGSGTRLTVV.

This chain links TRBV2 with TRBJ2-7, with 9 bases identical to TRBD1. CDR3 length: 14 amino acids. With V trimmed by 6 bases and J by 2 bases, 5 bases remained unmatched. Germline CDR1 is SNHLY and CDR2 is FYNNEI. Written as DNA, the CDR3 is TGTGCCAGCAGACGGACAGGGGTCCCCTACGAGCAGTACTTC. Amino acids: CASRRTGVPYEQYF.

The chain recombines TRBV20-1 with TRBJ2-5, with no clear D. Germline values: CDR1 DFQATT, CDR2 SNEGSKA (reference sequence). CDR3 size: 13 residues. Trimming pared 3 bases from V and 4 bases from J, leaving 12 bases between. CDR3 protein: CSASHGVRETQYF. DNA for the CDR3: TGCAGTGCTAGTCATGGGGTCCGAGAGACCCAGTACTTC.

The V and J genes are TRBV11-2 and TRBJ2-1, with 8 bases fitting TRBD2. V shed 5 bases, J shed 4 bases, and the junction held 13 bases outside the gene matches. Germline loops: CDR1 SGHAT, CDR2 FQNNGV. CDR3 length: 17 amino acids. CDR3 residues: CASSQPRAGAAYNEQFF. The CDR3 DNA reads TGTGCCAGCAGCCAGCCAAGAGCGGGAGCGGCGTACAATGAGCAGTTCTTC. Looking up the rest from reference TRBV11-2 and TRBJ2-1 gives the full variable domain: EAGVAQSPRYKIIEKRQSVAFWCNPISGHATLYWYQQILGQGPKLLIQFQNNGVVDDSQLPKDRFSAERLKGVDSTLKIQPAKLEDSAVYLCASSQPRAGAAYNEQFFGPGTRLTVL.

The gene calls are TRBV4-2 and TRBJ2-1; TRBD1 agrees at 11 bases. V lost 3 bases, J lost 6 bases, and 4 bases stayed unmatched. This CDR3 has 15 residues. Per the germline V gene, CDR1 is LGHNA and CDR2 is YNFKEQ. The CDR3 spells CASSHLGTGGNEQFF. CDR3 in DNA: TGTGCCAGCAGCCACCTCGGGACAGGGGGCAATGAGCAGTTCTTC.

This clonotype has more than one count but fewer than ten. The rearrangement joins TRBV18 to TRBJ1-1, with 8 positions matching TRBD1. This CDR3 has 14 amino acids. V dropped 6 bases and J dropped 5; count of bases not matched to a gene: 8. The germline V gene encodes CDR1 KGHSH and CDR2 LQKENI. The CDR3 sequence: CASSLVDRGTEAFF. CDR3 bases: TGTGCCAGCTCTCTTGTAGACAGGGGAACTGAAGCTTTCTTT.

This CDR3 reads CASSQEEGLAAGAETQYF. The CDR3 bases are TGTGCCAGCAGCCAGGAAGAAGGACTAGCGGCCGGGGCAGAGACCCAGTACTTC. V gene TRBV3-1 combines with J gene TRBJ2-5; 10 nucleotides align to TRBD2. CDR3 length equals 18 residues. V was pared by 3 bases and J by 4 bases, with 14 bases of the junction left unmatched. Germline CDR1 is LGHDT and CDR2 is YNNKEL (reference sequence).

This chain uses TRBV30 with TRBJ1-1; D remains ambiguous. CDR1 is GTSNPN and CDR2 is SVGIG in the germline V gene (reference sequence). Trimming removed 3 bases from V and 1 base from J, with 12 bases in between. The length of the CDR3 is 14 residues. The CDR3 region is CAWRFKGGNTEAFF. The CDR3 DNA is TGTGCCTGGAGATTTAAGGGCGGGAACACTGAAGCTTTCTTT.